The 6 T cell receptor beta chains given below trace back to one sample, sequenced in a study of OX40 agonist ivuxolimab in advanced cancers. Produced via immunoSEQ multiplex PCR; TCRdb's table is partial and in-frame only. The sample includes some 70,000 clones, over 65% seen only once; the top ten take around 0.7%. Sequencing used CD4+ or CD8+ T cells sorted from blood, obtained in a trial of the OX40 agonist ivuxolimab. Receptors were obtained from an adult with an advanced solid tumor such as melanoma, head and neck, liver or kidney cancer.

This chain joins TRBV10-1 and TRBJ2-7; D is possibly TRBD2 (6 bases). The CDR3 extends over 13 amino acids. The germline CDR1 and CDR2 sequences are WNHNN and SYGVQD (reference sequence). V was trimmed by 4 bases and J by 6 bases, leaving 13 bases between them. This chain's CDR3 is CASSATMGGEQYF. CDR3 bases: TGCGCCAGCAGTGCGACTATGGGAGGCGAGCAGTACTTC.

V and J are TRBV12-5 and TRBJ2-2, with 7 bases aligning to TRBD2. Losses at the gene ends were 5 bases for V and 5 bases for J; bases not matched to a gene: 11. This CDR3 region has 16 residues. The germline gives CDR1 LGHNT, CDR2 FRNRAP. The CDR3 bases are TGTGCTAGTGGTCCCCCGGGGGGAGGAAGGACCGGGGAGCTGTTTTTT. Translation: CASGPPGGGRTGELFF.

The chain is built from TRBV27 and TRBJ2-3, with 8 bases identical to TRBD1. The CDR3 loop spans 16 amino acids. Germline CDR1 reads MNHEY; CDR2 reads SMNVEV (reference sequence). Unmatched junction bases numbered 9, after V lost 5 bases and J lost 2 bases. The CDR3 DNA is TGTGCCAGCAGTCCCGCTGGACAGGGATACACAGATACGCAGTATTTT. Translation gives CASSPAGQGYTDTQYF.

CDR3 bases: TGTGCCAGTAGTCCGGACAGGGGAAATGGCTACACCTTC. Residues: CASSPDRGNGYTF. The J gene is TRBJ1-2, the V gene TRBV19; 9 bases agree with TRBD1. CDR1 and CDR2 (germline): LNHDA, SQIVND (reference sequence). The CDR3 extends over 13 amino acids. V gave up 5 bases and J gave up 6 bases; unmatched junction bases: 4.

The CDR3 here is CASSFARTVPPDTQYF. DNA of the CDR3: TGTGCCAGCAGTTTCGCGCGAACAGTCCCCCCCGATACGCAGTATTTT. The chain combines TRBV27 with TRBJ2-3; D is undetermined. This CDR3 is 16 amino acids long. V lost 3 bases to trimming and J lost 6 bases, with 19 bases between them. Looked up from germline, CDR1 is MNHEY and CDR2 is SMNVEV (reference sequence).

This chain uses TRBV7-2 with TRBJ1-4; TRBD1 matches 8 bases. CDR1 is SGHTA and CDR2 is FQGNSA in the germline V gene. The CDR3 has 15 amino acids. J gave up 7 bases and V 3 bases, and 7 bases lay outside the gene matches. The CDR3 nucleotides are TGTGCCAGCAGCTTTATAGGACAGGGTGGTGAAAAACTGTTTTTT. Its protein product is CASSFIGQGGEKLFF.